Shown below are 10 T cell receptor beta chains from a single sample sequenced in a study of cytomegalovirus exposure and HLA in healthy donors. It was with 60 Vbeta and 13 Jbeta primers that the PCR ran. The data were produced by immunoSEQ multiplex PCR, yet TCRdb's version contains in-frame clones alone and is incomplete. The sample contains over 150,000 clones, approximately 80% of which appear only once. The sequenced material came from PBMCs. The receptors originated from a woman between 40 and 50 years old in good health and CMV-seropositive.

V gene TRBV4-1 combines with J gene TRBJ2-5; 11 bases agree with TRBD2. The CDR3 runs 18 residues. Trimming removed 0 bases from V and 1 base from J; junction bases left unmatched: 7. Germline CDR1 reads MGHRA; CDR2 reads YSYEKL. CDR3 nucleotides: TGCGCCAGCAGCCAAGATCTAGGTCTAGCGGGGGGCCAAGAGACCCAGTACTTC. Encoded protein: CASSQDLGLAGGQETQYF.

This chain uses TRBV7-2 with TRBJ2-1; 11 positions match TRBD2. The CDR3 consists of 16 residues. Germline assignment: CDR1 SGHTA and CDR2 FQGNSA. The V and J ends lost 6 bases and 7 bases, in that order; junction bases with no gene match: 11. The CDR3 bases are TGTGCCAGCAGTCCGACTAGCGGGACGGGCTCGAATGAGCAGTTCTTC. Translating it yields CASSPTSGTGSNEQFF.

V is TRBV9 and J is TRBJ2-4; the match to TRBD2 covers 12 bases. Germline CDR1 and CDR2: SGDLS and YYNGEE. The trim removed 0 bases at V and 4 bases at J, leaving 2 bases unmatched. The CDR3 consists of 16 residues. In nucleotides, the CDR3 is TGTGCCAGCAGCGTAGGACTAGCGGGAGCTAAAAACATTCAGTACTTC. Its translation: CASSVGLAGAKNIQYF.

The V and J genes are TRBV23-1 and TRBJ1-2, with D unresolved. TRBV23-1 is flagged as an ORF with uncertain function. CDR3 size: 15 residues. Trimming cost V 5 bases and J 3 bases, with 16 bases left between them. The CDR3 loop reads CASSFQVLGDYGYTF. In DNA, the CDR3 is TGCGCCAGCAGTTTCCAGGTTCTGGGAGACTATGGCTACACCTTC.

This clone was detected only once. The V call is TRBV6-5, the J call TRBJ2-7, with 8 bases matching TRBD2. With 0 bases clipped from V and 6 bases from J, the junction kept 7 bases outside the gene matches. Looked up from germline, CDR1 is MNHEY and CDR2 is SVGAGI. This CDR3 has 15 amino acids. The CDR3 protein is CASSYSVGLASEQYF. In DNA form, the CDR3 reads TGTGCCAGCAGTTACTCCGTTGGACTAGCCTCCGAGCAGTACTTC.

This chain joins TRBV19 and TRBJ2-6; 8 positions agree with TRBD1. The CDR3 loop spans 17 amino acids. Germline V gives CDR1 LNHDA, CDR2 SQIVND (reference sequence). Unmatched junction bases numbered 12, after V lost 7 bases and J lost 4 bases. The CDR3 DNA sequence: TGTGCCAGTACCACCGGGACAGGTACTTTAGGGGCCAACGTCCTGACTTTC. Protein: CASTTGTGTLGANVLTF. Based on the CDR3 plus reference TRBV19 and TRBJ2-6, the full variable domain is DGGITQSPKYLFRKEGQNVTLSCEQNLNHDAMYWYRQDPGQGLRLIYYSQIVNDFQKGDIAEGYSVSREKKESFPLTVTSAQKNPTAFYLCASTTGTGTLGANVLTFGAGSRLTVL.

The chain has TRBV5-1 and TRBJ2-3; 7 bases are shared with TRBD2. Germline V gene data show CDR1 as SGHRS and CDR2 as YFSETQ. This CDR3 region has 15 residues. The V gene end was trimmed by 7 bases and the J gene end by 2 bases; junction bases not matched to a gene: 10. The CDR3 here is CASAREGRDTDTQYF. Written as DNA, the CDR3 is TGCGCCAGCGCTAGGGAGGGTAGAGACACAGATACGCAGTATTTT.

This chain uses TRBV19 with TRBJ1-2, with 8 bases fitting TRBD1. The CDR3 is made up of 14 amino acids. Per germline, CDR1 LNHDA and CDR2 SQIVND (reference sequence). V was clipped by 8 bases and J by 7 bases; unmatched bases: 12. CDR3 region: CASSLSDRVSGYTF. CDR3 DNA: TGTGCCAGTTCTCTCTCGGACAGGGTTAGTGGCTACACCTTC.

The chain's CDR3 is CASSLPSGGRTDTQYF. The CDR3 region has the DNA TGTGCCAGCAGTTTACCTAGCGGGGGGCGCACAGATACGCAGTATTTT. The rearrangement links TRBV27 to TRBJ2-3, with 11 bases lining up with TRBD2. The CDR3 is 16 residues long. The germline V gene has CDR1 MNHEY and CDR2 SMNVEV (reference sequence). V lost 2 bases, J lost 1 base, and 2 bases stayed unmatched.

This clone was detected a few times. The rearrangement joins TRBV30 to TRBJ1-4; TRBD1 might be the D (6 bases). There are 15 residues in the CDR3. Trimming pared 3 bases from V and 7 bases from J, leaving 18 bases between. Looked up from germline, CDR1 is GTSNPN and CDR2 is SVGIG (reference sequence). CDR3 bases: TGTGCCTGGAGCCCTAAAACAGGGAGCGGTGAAAAACTGTTTTTT. Its translation: CAWSPKTGSGEKLFF.